A single sample is the source of the 14 T cell receptor beta chains below, sequenced in a study of identical twins. MiXCR, run by TCRdb on the 5' RACE reads, gives a single entry per CDR3 protein. The sample lists hundreds of thousands of distinct CDR3 sequences, around 7.4% occurring once. These data were also filed under a second study, of yellow fever vaccine responses in identical twins.

Sequencing used PBMCs. The origin of the receptors is a woman in her late teens or twenties in good health.

This chain links TRBV3-1 with TRBJ2-4, with 13 positions matching TRBD2. This CDR3 is 18 amino acids long. V shed 0 bases and J 4 bases; nucleotides not matched to a gene: 6. Germline CDR1 is LGHDT and CDR2 is YNNKEL (reference sequence). The DNA for the CDR3 is TGTGCCAGCAGCCAAGAGACTAGCGGGAGGCCACCAAAAAACATTCAGTACTTC. It specifies CASSQETSGRPPKNIQYF.

This clonotype was found many times. This sequence joins TRBV7-2 and TRBJ1-4, with D unclear. Germline V CDR1 and CDR2: SGHTA, FQGNSA. This CDR3 spans 15 amino acids. Trimming took off 5 bases at V and 2 bases at J, with 12 bases between the two ends. The DNA for the CDR3 is TGTGCCAGCAGCCCTCTGAGGGCTACTAATGAAAAACTGTTTTTT. The encoded protein is CASSPLRATNEKLFF.

The CDR3 sequence is CASSFRLRRIYNEQFF. Written as DNA, the CDR3 is TGTGCCAGCAGTTTTCGGCTCAGGCGAATTTACAATGAGCAGTTCTTC. The chain couples TRBV28 to TRBJ2-1; D is unclear. CDR3 size: 16 residues. Germline V gene data show CDR1 as MDHEN and CDR2 as SYDVKM. V was clipped by 3 bases and J by 4 bases, with 16 bases between them.

This clonotype has a count of ten or more. The rearrangement uses TRBV20-1 and TRBJ1-5, with 10 bases lining up with TRBD1. The CDR3 extends over 14 amino acids. The J segment lost 5 bases and the V segment lost 6 bases, leaving 7 bases of the junction unmatched. Germline-derived CDR1 and CDR2 are DFQATT and SNEGSKA (reference sequence). The CDR3 coding sequence is TGCAGTGCGGGGACAGGGGTTGGCGATCAGCCCCAGCATTTT. The encoded protein is CSAGTGVGDQPQHF.

Only a few counts were recorded for this clonotype. The chain links TRBV9 to TRBJ1-2; no firm D call. Trimming left V 0 bases short and J 6 bases short, with 24 bases between. CDR1 and CDR2 (germline): SGDLS, YYNGEE. The CDR3 covers 18 residues. CDR3 in DNA: TGTGCCAGCAGCGTAGCCCCAAACGAACCCGGTATTGAACATGGCTACACCTTC. This sequence encodes CASSVAPNEPGIEHGYTF.

The sample holds many counts of this clonotype. V usage is TRBV5-5 and J usage is TRBJ1-2; D call uncertain. This CDR3 comprises 14 residues. The germline V gene encodes CDR1 SGHKS and CDR2 YYEKEE (reference sequence). V was clipped by 4 bases and J by 4 bases, with 14 bases between them. The CDR3 region is CASSPDRLSYGYTF. Here the CDR3 DNA reads TGTGCCAGCAGCCCCGATAGATTAAGCTATGGCTACACCTTC.

This rearrangement joins TRBV6-5 to TRBJ2-7; possible D gene TRBD2, 6 bases. The V and J ends lost 5 bases and 7 bases respectively, with 12 bases between them. The CDR3 totals 12 residues. The germline V gene encodes CDR1 MNHEY and CDR2 SVGAGI. CDR3 sequence reads: CASSTVGGEQYV. As DNA, the CDR3 is TGTGCCAGCAGTACCGTTGGGGGGGAGCAGTACGTC.

This clonotype was found a few times. The chain uses TRBV2 and TRBJ2-5, with 10 bases matching TRBD2. The germline gives CDR1 SNHLY, CDR2 FYNNEI. This CDR3 is built from 17 residues. With 4 bases clipped from V and 6 bases from J, the junction kept 14 bases outside the gene matches. Here the CDR3 reads CASSGSLLASGRQTQYF. The DNA for the CDR3 is TGTGCCAGCAGTGGAAGTCTCTTGGCTAGCGGGAGACAGACCCAGTACTTC.

This clonotype was counted ten times or more. The rearrangement joins TRBV27 to TRBJ2-1; perhaps TRBD2 as D (6 bases). The CDR3 runs 14 residues. V was clipped by 9 bases and J by 8 bases, with 20 bases between them. Germline V CDR1 and CDR2: MNHEY, SMNVEV (reference sequence). The CDR3 protein is CARSNKTRGDEQFF. The CDR3 DNA reads as TGTGCCAGGAGCAACAAGACTAGAGGGGATGAGCAGTTCTTC.

This chain links TRBV6-5 with TRBJ2-2; 8 bases fit TRBD1. The CDR3 spans 16 residues. Losses at the gene ends were 4 bases for V and 0 bases for J; bases not matched to a gene: 4. Per the germline V gene, CDR1 is MNHEY and CDR2 is SVGAGI. As DNA, the CDR3 is TGTGCCAGCAGTTCCGGACAGGGTACGAACACCGGGGAGCTGTTTTTT. It encodes CASSSGQGTNTGELFF.

This clonotype was counted only a few times. The chain recombines TRBV4-1 with TRBJ1-3; no reliable D call. The CDR3 runs 15 residues. The V end lost 2 bases, the J end lost 0 bases, and 8 bases lay between the germline ends. Germline loops: CDR1 MGHRA, CDR2 YSYEKL. This CDR3 reads CASSQPASSGNTIYF. The CDR3 nucleotides are TGCGCCAGCAGCCAACCCGCTAGCTCTGGAAACACCATATATTTT.

This clonotype was detected only a few times. This chain links TRBV20-1 with TRBJ2-3; possibly TRBD2 for D (5 bases). CDR1 and CDR2 (germline): DFQATT, SNEGSKA (reference sequence). CDR3 length: 15 amino acids. Trimming stripped 6 bases from V and 3 bases from J, with 19 bases between. CDR3 region: CSAPRLLFGTDTQYF. CDR3 sequence (DNA): TGCAGTGCCCCTAGACTATTATTTGGTACAGATACGCAGTATTTT.

The rearrangement joins TRBV7-9 to TRBJ2-5, with D possibly being TRBD2 (5 bases). CDR3 length: 17 amino acids. Germline CDR1 and CDR2: SEHNR and FQNEAQ (reference sequence). V was trimmed by 0 bases and J by 5 bases, leaving 19 bases between them. This CDR3 reads CASSLAPASIARETQYF. The CDR3, as DNA: TGTGCCAGCAGCTTAGCACCCGCGAGTATAGCGCGGGAGACCCAGTACTTC.

This clonotype was picked up a small number of times. The V and J genes are TRBV5-1 and TRBJ1-1; 11 nucleotides line up with TRBD1. This CDR3 comprises 15 residues. The V gene's germline CDR1 is SGHRS and CDR2 YFSETQ. V lost 0 bases and J lost 6; bases outside the gene matches: 4. This chain's CDR3 is CASSLAGQGAPEAFF. CDR3 in DNA: TGCGCCAGCAGCTTGGCCGGACAGGGGGCTCCTGAAGCTTTCTTT.